Below, one T cell receptor beta chain is given with its context. This CDR3 spans 14 amino acids. CDR1 and CDR2 (germline): SEHNR, FQNEAQ (reference sequence). V lost 2 bases and J lost 8; bases outside the gene matches: 7. This sample is part of a study of CD8 T cells in Susac syndrome. Background on the study: At the time their blood was drawn, patients with Susac syndrome were either therapy-naive, on corticosteroids (with some of them also receiving intravenous immunoglobulin), or on intravenous immunoglobulin alone.

Random-hexamer reverse transcription was applied to about 0.45 to 1 ug RNA. Amplification of TCR beta CDR3 used immunoSEQ multiplex PCR across 54 Vbeta and 13 Jbeta. In TCRdb, the immunoSEQ multiplex PCR reads were re-called with MiXCR into one record per CDR3 protein. The repertoire holds 170,000 or so distinct CDR3 sequences, with roughly 95% as singletons. The source is a human donor with Susac syndrome. The V call is TRBV7-9, the J call TRBJ1-1; the match to TRBD1 covers 8 bases. The source material was CD4+ T cells from PBMCs. DNA of the CDR3: TGTGCCAGCAGCTTATTGCCAGGGGGCCCAGAAGCTTTCTTT. Protein: CASSLLPGGPEAFF.